A single sample gave rise to the 32 T cell receptor beta chains below, sequenced in a study of cytotoxic CD8 clonotypes in ibrutinib-treated CLL. TCRdb keeps only in-frame clones here, not all; method: immunoSEQ multiplex PCR. The sample has roughly 200,000 clones; 72% are singletons. The sequenced sample was PBMCs, obtained after 24 months of ibrutinib treatment. All receptors derive from a human donor with chronic lymphocytic leukemia.

The J gene is TRBJ2-7, the V gene TRBV5-4, with D uncertain. Germline values: CDR1 SGHNT, CDR2 YYREEE (reference sequence). The CDR3 length is 11 residues. V lost 2 bases to trimming and J lost 0 bases, with 0 bases between them. The CDR3 DNA reads TGTGCCAGCAGCTTCTCCTACGAGCAGTACTTC. Protein product: CASSFSYEQYF.

The J gene is TRBJ1-1, the V gene TRBV12-5, with 7 bases identical to TRBD1. This CDR3 contains 17 residues. The V gene end was trimmed by 1 base and the J gene end by 5 bases; junction bases not matched to a gene: 13. Germline CDR1 and CDR2: LGHNT and FRNRAP. In DNA form, the CDR3 reads TGTGCTAGTGGTTTGGACTCAGGGGGTAGGCGGTCTACTGAAGCTTTCTTT. This gives the protein CASGLDSGGRRSTEAFF.

This clone was counted a single time. This rearrangement joins TRBV15 to TRBJ2-3; D remains unclear. In germline, CDR1 is LNHNV, CDR2 YYDKDF (reference sequence). With 0 bases removed from V and 6 bases from J, the gap between germline ends came to 7 bases. This CDR3 has 13 residues. The CDR3 protein is CATSREIRDTQYF. The CDR3 region has the DNA TGTGCCACCAGCAGAGAAATCAGGGATACGCAGTATTTT.

The CDR3, as DNA: TGTGCCAGCAGCTCAGGGGGAGAAAAACTGTTTTTT. Translating gives CASSSGGEKLFF. The V call is TRBV9, the J call TRBJ1-4, with 7 bases fitting TRBD1. Trimming took 4 bases from V and 8 from J; bases not matched to a gene: 2. Per the germline V gene, CDR1 is SGDLS and CDR2 is YYNGEE. The CDR3 totals 12 residues.

The chain joins TRBV20-1 to TRBJ1-1; D call uncertain. V was cut by 0 bases and J by 11 bases, with 10 bases left in between. The CDR3 totals 11 residues. Germline CDR1 and CDR2: DFQATT and SNEGSKA (reference sequence). CDR3 residues: CSARDRLWAFF. In nucleotides, the CDR3 is TGCAGTGCTAGAGATAGGTTGTGGGCTTTCTTT.

This chain links TRBV6-4 with TRBJ2-7; the D is unclear. V lost 0 bases and J 2 bases, leaving 5 bases between the germline ends. The CDR3 has 13 amino acids. Germline lookup yields CDR1 MRHNA and CDR2 SNTAGT. The CDR3: CASSDSMAYEQYF. CDR3 sequence (DNA): TGTGCCAGCAGTGACTCGATGGCCTACGAGCAGTACTTC.

The chain employs TRBV7-2 and TRBJ2-5; 9 bases match TRBD2. Germline V gives CDR1 SGHTA, CDR2 FQGNSA. After removal of 6 bases from V and 1 base from J, the junction contained 3 bases not matched to a gene. The CDR3 is made up of 14 amino acids. CDR3 in amino acids: CASSSSGVQETQYF. In DNA form, the CDR3 reads TGTGCCAGCAGTTCTAGCGGGGTCCAAGAGACCCAGTACTTC.

This clone was seen a handful of times. This chain joins TRBV6-4 and TRBJ1-5; the D is unclear. The CDR3 runs to 13 residues. The germline V gene has CDR1 MRHNA and CDR2 SNTAGT. V lost 4 bases, J lost 0 bases, and 4 bases lay in between. The CDR3 DNA reads as TGTGCCAGCAGTGTGGATAGCAATCAGCCCCAGCATTTT. This sequence encodes CASSVDSNQPQHF.

V is TRBV27 and J is TRBJ2-3, with D uncertain. Germline loops: CDR1 MNHEY, CDR2 SMNVEV (reference sequence). Trimming stripped 2 bases from V and 3 bases from J, with 9 bases between. The length of the CDR3 is 14 residues. DNA for the CDR3: TGTGCCAGCAGTTTAAGTGTAAAGACAGATACGCAGTATTTT. Its protein is CASSLSVKTDTQYF.

This chain connects TRBV2 to TRBJ1-5, with D hard to call. Germline CDR1 SNHLY, CDR2 FYNNEI. The CDR3 covers 15 residues. The V end lost 7 bases, the J end lost 5 bases, and 18 bases lay between the germline ends. CDR3 nucleotides: TGTGCCAGCATTCAAGGATACCCACCCCATCAGCCCCAGCATTTT. Residues: CASIQGYPPHQPQHF.

This rearrangement joins TRBV5-1 to TRBJ1-1; D gene ambiguous. CDR1 and CDR2 from the germline V gene are SGHRS and YFSETQ. V was shortened by 0 bases and J by 5 bases, with 11 bases between the two germline ends. The CDR3 spans 14 residues. The CDR3 DNA sequence: TGCGCCAGCAGCTTGGAGGGATTGTGGACTGAAGCTTTCTTT. As protein: CASSLEGLWTEAFF.

The rearrangement joins TRBV28 to TRBJ1-1; D is undetermined. CDR1 MDHEN and CDR2 SYDVKM come from the germline V gene. V was cut by 5 bases and J by 3 bases, with 4 bases left in between. There are 11 residues in the CDR3. As DNA, the CDR3 is TGTGCCAGCAGTGATTACACTGAAGCTTTCTTT. It is translated as CASSDYTEAFF.

V usage is TRBV10-3 and J usage is TRBJ2-1; either TRBD1 or TRBD2 may fit D (5 bases each). Trimming left V 10 bases short and J 12 bases short, with 22 bases between. Germline lookup yields CDR1 ENHRY and CDR2 SYGVKD. The CDR3 covers 13 residues. The CDR3 region has the DNA TGTGCCACCCAGAACAGGTTGGGGGTAGTGCAGTTCTTC. Its protein is CATQNRLGVVQFF.

The gene calls are TRBV5-1 and TRBJ2-1; 9 bases are a match to TRBD2. The CDR3 is made up of 14 amino acids. Germline CDR1 SGHRS, CDR2 YFSETQ. With V trimmed by 4 bases and J by 7 bases, 6 bases remained unmatched. Here the CDR3 DNA reads TGCGCCAGCAGCACGGGACTAGCTGGGAATGAGCAGTTCTTC. It encodes CASSTGLAGNEQFF. Full variable domain (outside the CDR3, taken from reference TRBV5-1 and TRBJ2-1): KAGVTQTPRYLIKTRGQQVTLSCSPISGHRSVSWYQQTPGQGLQFLFEYFSETQRNKGNFPGRFSGRQFSNSRSEMNVSTLELGDSALYLCASSTGLAGNEQFFGPGTRLTVL.

This chain uses TRBV25-1 with TRBJ2-3; the match to TRBD2 covers 9 bases. The CDR3 runs 17 residues. V shed 3 bases and J 4 bases; nucleotides not matched to a gene: 11. CDR1 is MGHDK and CDR2 is SYGVNS in the germline V gene. Here the CDR3 reads CASSERGSGSGADTQYF. Written as DNA, the CDR3 is TGTGCCAGCAGTGAGAGGGGTAGCGGGAGTGGAGCAGATACGCAGTATTTT.

The chain is built from TRBV30 and TRBJ2-7; no definite D call. Germline CDR1 is GTSNPN and CDR2 is SVGIG (reference sequence). The CDR3 is made up of 14 amino acids. Trimming cost V 0 bases and J 4 bases, with 13 bases left between them. In nucleotides, the CDR3 is TGTGCCTGGAGTGTAATGGATTATTCTTACGAGCAGTACTTC. Its protein is CAWSVMDYSYEQYF.

The J gene is TRBJ2-5, the V gene TRBV5-4; the match to TRBD2 covers 13 bases. The V segment lost 0 bases and the J segment 4 bases; nucleotides outside the gene matches: 12. The CDR3 spans 19 residues. Germline-derived CDR1 and CDR2 are SGHNT and YYREEE (reference sequence). CDR3 region: CASSLGWTSGSARGETQYF. For the CDR3, the DNA is TGTGCCAGCAGCTTGGGGTGGACTAGCGGGAGTGCAAGGGGAGAGACCCAGTACTTC. Using reference TRBV5-4 and TRBJ2-5 for the parts outside the CDR3, the full variable domain is ETGVTQSPTHLIKTRGQQVTLRCSSQSGHNTVSWYQQALGQGPQFIFQYYREEENGRGNFPPRFSGLQFPNYSSELNVNALELDDSALYLCASSLGWTSGSARGETQYFGPGTRLLVL.

The gene calls are TRBV7-9 and TRBJ2-7; D is unclear. The CDR3 covers 15 residues. CDR1 and CDR2 (germline): SEHNR, FQNEAQ (reference sequence). Trimming took 5 bases from V and 2 from J, leaving 16 bases between them. The CDR3 region has the DNA TGTGCCAGCAGCGGGCAGGAGACAAACCCCTACGAGCAGTACTTC. It translates to CASSGQETNPYEQYF.

The chain carries TRBV18 and TRBJ2-7; tentatively, D is TRBD1 (6 bases). From germline, CDR1 is KGHSH and CDR2 LQKENI. The CDR3 sequence is 16 residues long. Trimming left V 3 bases short and J 5 bases short, with 20 bases between. CDR3 in amino acids: CASSPELGAKRDEQYF. DNA for the CDR3: TGTGCCAGCTCACCCGAATTGGGGGCGAAGAGGGACGAGCAGTACTTC.

This chain uses TRBV6-5 with TRBJ1-2; D is unresolved. CDR1 and CDR2 from the germline V gene are MNHEY and SVGAGI. Trimming cost V 10 bases and J 8 bases, with 8 bases left between them. CDR3 length: 9 residues. The CDR3 loop is CATGWGYTF. DNA for the CDR3: TGTGCCACCGGTTGGGGCTACACCTTC.

V and J are TRBV19 and TRBJ2-4; 7 bases match TRBD2. The J segment lost 5 bases and the V segment lost 3 bases, leaving 10 bases of the junction unmatched. CDR1 and CDR2 from the germline V gene are LNHDA and SQIVND (reference sequence). CDR3 length equals 16 residues. CDR3 region: CASSMVRRGGENIQYF. DNA for the CDR3: TGTGCCAGTAGTATGGTACGAAGGGGAGGGGAAAACATTCAGTACTTC.

This CDR3 reads CASSWAGEGETQYF. In nucleotides, the CDR3 is TGCGCCAGCAGCTGGGCAGGCGAAGGGGAGACCCAGTACTTC. The chain couples TRBV5-1 to TRBJ2-5; D remains unclear. CDR3 length equals 14 residues. Germline CDR1 and CDR2: SGHRS and YFSETQ. Deletions cut 3 bases from V and 5 bases from J, with 14 bases between.

The chain couples TRBV11-2 to TRBJ2-7, with no clear D. CDR1 is SGHAT and CDR2 is FQNNGV in the germline V gene. V lost 1 base, J lost 9 bases, and 10 bases lay in between. This CDR3 spans 12 amino acids. The CDR3 protein is CASSLAGLPQYF. The CDR3 DNA reads TGTGCCAGCAGCTTAGCTGGGTTACCGCAGTACTTC.

The chain couples TRBV7-9 to TRBJ2-2; 7 nucleotides agree with TRBD1. The V segment lost 0 bases and the J segment 5 bases; nucleotides outside the gene matches: 3. Per the germline V gene, CDR1 is SEHNR and CDR2 is FQNEAQ (reference sequence). The CDR3 length is 15 residues. The CDR3 DNA reads TGTGCCAGCAGCTTAGCGGGCAGGGGGACCGGGGAGCTGTTTTTT. Encoded protein: CASSLAGRGTGELFF.

The chain is built from TRBV27 and TRBJ2-7, with 10 bases matching TRBD1. Germline V gene sequence: CDR1 MNHEY, CDR2 SMNVEV (reference sequence). The CDR3 is 16 residues long. V trimming: 5 bases; J trimming: 3 bases; junction bases outside the gene matches: 10. DNA of the CDR3: TGTGCCAGCAGTAGGACAGGGGGGTTCGGTGTCTACGAGCAGTACTTC. It translates to CASSRTGGFGVYEQYF.

The gene calls are TRBV7-9 and TRBJ2-1; D call uncertain. The CDR3 covers 16 residues. Germline V lookup: CDR1 SEHNR, CDR2 FQNEAQ (reference sequence). V gave up 1 base and J gave up 3 bases, with 13 bases separating them. The CDR3 spells CASSLGSGQIYNEQFF. CDR3 nucleotides: TGTGCCAGCAGCTTAGGGTCGGGCCAAATCTACAATGAGCAGTTCTTC.

The genes are TRBV2 and TRBJ2-7, with TRBD2 as a possible D gene (6 bases). V dropped 7 bases and J dropped 3 bases, with 10 bases sitting between them. CDR1 is SNHLY and CDR2 is FYNNEI in the germline V gene. The CDR3 has 12 amino acids. In DNA form, the CDR3 reads TGTGCCAGCATGCGGGAATTCTACGAGCAGTACTTC. The encoded protein is CASMREFYEQYF.

This chain links TRBV9 with TRBJ2-3; a possible D gene is TRBD1 (6 bases). Germline CDR1 SGDLS, CDR2 YYNGEE. This CDR3 has 13 residues. Trimming removed 3 bases from V and 6 bases from J, with 11 bases in between. The CDR3 spells CASSGTGLDTQYF. For the CDR3, the DNA is TGTGCCAGCAGCGGAACAGGGCTGGATACGCAGTATTTT.

The chain combines TRBV7-9 with TRBJ1-1, with 7 bases lining up with TRBD1. Looked up from germline, CDR1 is SEHNR and CDR2 is FQNEAQ (reference sequence). This CDR3 is built from 13 residues. V trimming: 4 bases; J trimming: 3 bases; junction bases outside the gene matches: 2. DNA of the CDR3: TGTGCCAGCAGCTATACAGGGGACACTGAAGCTTTCTTT. Its protein is CASSYTGDTEAFF.

This clone was found a few times. This chain connects TRBV27 to TRBJ1-2; tentative D call: TRBD1 (6 bases). V was clipped by 6 bases and J by 6 bases, with 11 bases between them. The length of the CDR3 is 12 residues. Per germline, CDR1 MNHEY and CDR2 SMNVEV (reference sequence). The CDR3 DNA reads as TGTGCCAGCAGGAACAGGGAGGATGGCTACACCTTC. Protein: CASRNREDGYTF.

The chain uses TRBV7-8 and TRBJ2-7; 10 bases align to TRBD2. The CDR3 consists of 14 residues. Germline CDR1 and CDR2: SGHVS and FQNEAQ. Germline trimming cut 5 bases from V and 3 bases from J; bases unmatched to any gene: 4. CDR3 nucleotide sequence: TGTGCCAGCAGCCACGGACTAGCGGACTACGAGCAGTACTTC. Its translation: CASSHGLADYEQYF.

The V and J genes are TRBV11-2 and TRBJ1-1; D not certain. The CDR3 totals 13 residues. The V end was cut by 0 bases, the J end by 11 bases, with 13 bases between. The germline V gene encodes CDR1 SGHAT and CDR2 FQNNGV. The CDR3 loop is CASSLDREGTAFF. The CDR3 DNA follows: TGTGCCAGCAGCTTAGATCGTGAGGGTACGGCTTTCTTT.